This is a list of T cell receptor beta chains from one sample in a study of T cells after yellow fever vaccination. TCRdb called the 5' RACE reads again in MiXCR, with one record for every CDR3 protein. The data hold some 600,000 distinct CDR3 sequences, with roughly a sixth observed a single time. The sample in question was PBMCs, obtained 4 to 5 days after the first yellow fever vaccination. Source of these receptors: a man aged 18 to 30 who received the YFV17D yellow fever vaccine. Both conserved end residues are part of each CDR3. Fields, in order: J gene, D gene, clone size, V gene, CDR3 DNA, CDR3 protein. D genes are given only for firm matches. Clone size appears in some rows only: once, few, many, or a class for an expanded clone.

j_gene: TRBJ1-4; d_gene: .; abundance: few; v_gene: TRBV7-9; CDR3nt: TGTGCCAGCAGCTCGTGGACAGCGAGTAATGAAAAACTGTTTTTT; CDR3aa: CASSSWTASNEKLFF
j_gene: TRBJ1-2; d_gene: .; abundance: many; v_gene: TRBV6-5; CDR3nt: TGTGCCAGCAGTTACTCGCTGGACTATGGCTACACCTTC; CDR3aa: CASSYSLDYGYTF
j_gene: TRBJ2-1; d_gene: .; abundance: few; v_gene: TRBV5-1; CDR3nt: TGCGCCAGCGGGACAAGATCCTACAATGAGCAGTTCTTC; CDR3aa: CASGTRSYNEQFF
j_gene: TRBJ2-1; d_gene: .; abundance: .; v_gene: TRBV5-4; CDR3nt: TGTGCCAGCATGCAAGAAGCTGCGTACAATGAGCAGTTCTTC; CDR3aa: CASMQEAAYNEQFF
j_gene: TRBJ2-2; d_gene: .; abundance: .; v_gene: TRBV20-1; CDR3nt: TGCAGTGCAAGGGGGAACGCGAACACCGGGGAGCTGTTTTTT; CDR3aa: CSARGNANTGELFF
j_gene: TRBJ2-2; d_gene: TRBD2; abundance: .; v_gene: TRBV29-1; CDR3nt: TGCAGCGTTGAAGGTTACGGGGGGGCGCTCATTAACACCGGGGAGCTGTTTTTT; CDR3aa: CSVEGYGGALINTGELFF
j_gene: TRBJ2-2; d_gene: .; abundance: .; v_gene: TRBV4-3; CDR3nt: TGCGCCAGCAGCCAAGCCTGGGGTCCCGGGGAGCTGTTTTTT; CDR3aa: CASSQAWGPGELFF
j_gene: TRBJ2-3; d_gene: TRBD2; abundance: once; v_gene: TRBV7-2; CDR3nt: TGTGCCAGCAGCTCTCACCAGACTAGCGGGGGGGATACGCAGTATTTT; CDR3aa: CASSSHQTSGGDTQYF
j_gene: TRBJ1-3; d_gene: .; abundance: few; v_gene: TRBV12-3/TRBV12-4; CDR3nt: TGTGCCAGCACCAGATCGCAGGGTTGGGGAAACACCATATATTTT; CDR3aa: CASTRSQGWGNTIYF
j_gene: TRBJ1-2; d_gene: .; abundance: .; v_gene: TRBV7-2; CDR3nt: TGTGCCAGCAGCTGGACAGCAATCTCCTATGGCTACACCTTC; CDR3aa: CASSWTAISYGYTF
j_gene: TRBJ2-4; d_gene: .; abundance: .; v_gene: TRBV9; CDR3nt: TGTGCCAGCAGCGACGACAGTCCTCTAGCCAAAAACATTCAGTACTTC; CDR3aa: CASSDDSPLAKNIQYF
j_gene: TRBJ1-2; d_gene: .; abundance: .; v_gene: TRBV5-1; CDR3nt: TGCGCCAGCAGCTTGGACTATGAGGGGGATGGCTACACCTTC; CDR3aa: CASSLDYEGDGYTF
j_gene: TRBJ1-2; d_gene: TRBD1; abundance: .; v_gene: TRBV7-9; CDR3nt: TGTGCCAGCGTTGGCAGGGGGAGAATGAGCTACACCTTC; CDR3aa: CASVGRGRMSYTF
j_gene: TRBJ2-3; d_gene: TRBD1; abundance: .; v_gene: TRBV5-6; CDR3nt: TGTGCCAGCAGCCGGGACAGTGGAACGCAGTATTTT; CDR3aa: CASSRDSGTQYF
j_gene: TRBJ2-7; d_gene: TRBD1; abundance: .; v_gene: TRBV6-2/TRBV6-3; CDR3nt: TGTGCCAGCTTAAAGCAGGGGGCTTCCTACGAGCAGTACTTC; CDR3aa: CASLKQGASYEQYF
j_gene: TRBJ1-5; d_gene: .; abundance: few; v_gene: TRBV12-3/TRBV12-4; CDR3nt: TGTGCCAGCAGTTTATTCGCAGGTAATCAGCCCCAGCATTTT; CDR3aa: CASSLFAGNQPQHF
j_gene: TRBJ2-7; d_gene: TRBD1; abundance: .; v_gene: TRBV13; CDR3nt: TGTGCCAGCAGCACCTACGGGACAGCGTACGAGCAGTACTTC; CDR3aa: CASSTYGTAYEQYF
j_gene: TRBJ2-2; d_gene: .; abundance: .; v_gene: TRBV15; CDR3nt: TGTGCCACCAGCAGAGATCCCGGGCGCACCGGGGAGCTGTTTTTT; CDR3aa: CATSRDPGRTGELFF
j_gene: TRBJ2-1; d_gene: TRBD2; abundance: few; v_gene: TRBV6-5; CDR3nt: TGTGCCAGCAGTTACAGGAGCGGGGGGGGTAATGAGCAGTTCTTC; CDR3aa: CASSYRSGGGNEQFF
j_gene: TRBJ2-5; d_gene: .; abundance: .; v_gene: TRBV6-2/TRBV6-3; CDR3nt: TGTGCCAGCAGTTACCCTTTAACGGGTCCCCAGTACTTC; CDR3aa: CASSYPLTGPQYF
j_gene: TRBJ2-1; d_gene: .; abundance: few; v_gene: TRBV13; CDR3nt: TGTGCCAGCAGCTTAGGGTCTAGCGCCAATGAGCAGTTCTTC; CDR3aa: CASSLGSSANEQFF
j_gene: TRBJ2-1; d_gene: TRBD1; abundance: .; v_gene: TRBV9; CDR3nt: TGTGCCAGCAGTGTGGGGGACAGGGTAGAGGTTGAGCAGTTCTTC; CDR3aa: CASSVGDRVEVEQFF
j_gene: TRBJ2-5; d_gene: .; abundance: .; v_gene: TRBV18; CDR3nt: TGTGCCAGCTCACCACCGAATTCGGGGGATAAAGAGACCCAGTACTTC; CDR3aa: CASSPPNSGDKETQYF
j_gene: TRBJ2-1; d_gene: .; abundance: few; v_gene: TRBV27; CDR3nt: TGTGCCAGCAGTGAAGAAGGGACCTACAATGAGCAGTTCTTC; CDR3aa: CASSEEGTYNEQFF
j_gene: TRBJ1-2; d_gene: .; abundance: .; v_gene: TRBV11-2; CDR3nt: TGTGCCAGCAGCTTAACCGTGGACAGTAACTATGGCTACACCTTC; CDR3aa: CASSLTVDSNYGYTF
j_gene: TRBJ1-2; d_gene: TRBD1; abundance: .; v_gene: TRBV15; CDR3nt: TGTGCCACCAGCAGAGACCCCCCGGACAGGGGGCCTCACGGTAATGGCTACACCTTC; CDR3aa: CATSRDPPDRGPHGNGYTF
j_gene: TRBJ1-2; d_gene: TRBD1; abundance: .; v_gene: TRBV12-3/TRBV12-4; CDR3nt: TGTGCCAGCAGTTTAGCAACCGGGACAGCAAACTATGGCTACACCTTC; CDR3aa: CASSLATGTANYGYTF
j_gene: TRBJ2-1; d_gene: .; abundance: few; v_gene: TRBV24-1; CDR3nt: TGTGCCACCAGTGACCCGGGCCCCGGGGTTGGGGTTTACAATGAGCAGTTCTTC; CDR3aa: CATSDPGPGVGVYNEQFF
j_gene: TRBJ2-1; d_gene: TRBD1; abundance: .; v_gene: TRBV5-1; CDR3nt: TGCGCCAGCAGCTTTAATACCCACAGGGGACCCTACAATGAGCAGTTCTTC; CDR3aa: CASSFNTHRGPYNEQFF
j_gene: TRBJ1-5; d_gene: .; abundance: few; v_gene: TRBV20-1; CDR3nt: TGCAGTGCTATTACTCAGGGCCTAGATCAGCCCCAGCATTTT; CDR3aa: CSAITQGLDQPQHF
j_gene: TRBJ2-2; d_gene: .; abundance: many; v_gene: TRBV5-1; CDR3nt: TGCGCCAGCAGCTTGGGGGGACTCCTGAACACCGGGGAGCTGTTTTTT; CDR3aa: CASSLGGLLNTGELFF
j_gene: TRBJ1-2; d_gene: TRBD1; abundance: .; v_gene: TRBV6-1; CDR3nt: TGTGCCAGCAGTGACCGACAGGGATGGGGCTATGGCTACACCTTC; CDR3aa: CASSDRQGWGYGYTF
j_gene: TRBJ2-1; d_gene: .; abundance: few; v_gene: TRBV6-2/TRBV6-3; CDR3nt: TGTGCCAGCAGTTTTCCCCAAGGGTTTCGGGATAATGAGCAGTTCTTC; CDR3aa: CASSFPQGFRDNEQFF
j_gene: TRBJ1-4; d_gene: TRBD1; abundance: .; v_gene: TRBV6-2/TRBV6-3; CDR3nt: TGTGCCAGCAGTTCCGGCGGGACAGGGGCTGAAAAACTGTTTTTT; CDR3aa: CASSSGGTGAEKLFF
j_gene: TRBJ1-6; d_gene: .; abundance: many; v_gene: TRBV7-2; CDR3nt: TGTGCCAGCAGCCCAGGACCGTTAAATTCACCCCTCCACTTT; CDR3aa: CASSPGPLNSPLHF
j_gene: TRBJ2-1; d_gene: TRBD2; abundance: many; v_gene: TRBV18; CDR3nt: TGTGCCAGCTCCCCTAGCGGGGGGCCCTACAATGAGCAGTTCTTC; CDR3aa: CASSPSGGPYNEQFF
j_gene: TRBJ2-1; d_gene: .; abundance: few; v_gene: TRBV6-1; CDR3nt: TGTGCCAGCAGCCGACATAGCTCCTACAATGAGCAGTTCTTC; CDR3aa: CASSRHSSYNEQFF
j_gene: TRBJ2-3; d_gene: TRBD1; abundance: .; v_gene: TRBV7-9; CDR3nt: TGTGCCAGCAGCAACCCCGGGACAGGGGCAGATACGCAGTATTTT; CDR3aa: CASSNPGTGADTQYF
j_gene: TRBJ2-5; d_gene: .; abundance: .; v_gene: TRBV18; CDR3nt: TGTGCCAGCTCACCTATGGGGGGCAACCAAGAGACCCAGTACTTC; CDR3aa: CASSPMGGNQETQYF